A selection of T cell receptor beta chains follows, all from one sample in a study of neoadjuvant anti-PD-1 for oral cavity cancer. Measured with immunoSEQ multiplex PCR; TCRdb has only the in-frame clones, and not every one. The sample shows about 14,000 clones, roughly two thirds of them seen only once. This material consisted of PBMCs, taken before nivolumab (anti-PD-1) treatment. The source is a person aged 35-79 years with oral cavity squamous cell carcinoma. Both conserved end residues are part of each CDR3. D genes are given only for firm matches. Only part of the rows carry a size: once, few, many, or a class if the clone is expanded.

j_gene | d_gene | v_gene | abundance | CDR3aa | CDR3nt
TRBJ1-6 | TRBD1 | TRBV7-6 | . | CASSSRDRGNSPLHF | TGTGCCAGCAGCTCCCGGGACAGGGGTAATTCACCCCTCCACTTT
TRBJ1-1 | TRBD1 | TRBV29-1 | few | CSVVGGGITEAFF | TGCAGCGTTGTAGGGGGCGGGATCACTGAAGCTTTCTTT
TRBJ1-5 | . | TRBV28 | once | CASSGQLYQPQHF | TGTGCCAGCAGTGGACAGCTTTATCAGCCCCAGCATTTT
TRBJ1-6 | . | TRBV9 | . | CASSLKGVGNSPLHF | TGTGCCAGCAGCCTAAAGGGGGTAGGGAATTCACCCCTCCACTTT
TRBJ1-3 | TRBD1 | TRBV5-1 | . | CASSLDSGTGANTIYF | TGCGCCAGCAGCTTGGATTCCGGGACAGGGGCAAACACCATATATTTT
TRBJ2-5 | . | TRBV11-3 | once | CASSVDRFTETQYF | TGTGCCAGCAGCGTTGACAGGTTTACTGAGACCCAGTACTTC
TRBJ2-7 | . | TRBV2 | . | CASSPTGGEQYF | TGTGCCAGCAGTCCTACAGGAGGCGAGCAGTACTTC
TRBJ2-1 | . | TRBV5-1 | . | CASSLGTVTLRSNEQFF | TGCGCCAGCAGCTTAGGGACGGTAACCCTCCGTAGCAATGAGCAGTTCTTC
TRBJ1-6 | TRBD1 | TRBV7-9 | . | CASSSGTGNNSPLHF | TGTGCCAGCAGCTCCGGGACAGGGAATAATTCACCCCTCCACTTT
TRBJ1-2 | . | TRBV4-1 | . | CASSQDSRGYTF | TGCGCCAGCAGCCAAGATTCGAGAGGCTACACCTTC
TRBJ1-2 | . | TRBV29-1 | few | CSVPRGSYGYTF | TGCAGCGTTCCTCGAGGTTCCTATGGCTACACCTTC
TRBJ1-1 | TRBD1 | TRBV7-2 | once | CASSYRGRGAFF | TGTGCCAGCAGCTACAGGGGGCGCGGAGCTTTCTTT
TRBJ1-4 | . | TRBV2 | few | CASKKDRVDEKLFF | TGTGCCAGCAAAAAGGACAGAGTTGATGAAAAACTGTTTTTT
TRBJ1-5 | TRBD1 | TRBV7-8 | . | CASSPNAGQGPLGPQHF | TGTGCCAGCAGCCCTAACGCGGGACAGGGACCCCTAGGGCCCCAGCATTTT
TRBJ1-1 | . | TRBV4-2 | . | CASSPTRGAPEAFF | TGTGCCAGCAGCCCGACGCGAGGGGCGCCTGAAGCTTTCTTT
TRBJ1-4 | TRBD1 | TRBV5-4 | few | CASSFKVFGTGNEKLFF | TGTGCCAGCAGCTTTAAGGTTTTCGGGACAGGGAATGAAAAACTGTTTTTT